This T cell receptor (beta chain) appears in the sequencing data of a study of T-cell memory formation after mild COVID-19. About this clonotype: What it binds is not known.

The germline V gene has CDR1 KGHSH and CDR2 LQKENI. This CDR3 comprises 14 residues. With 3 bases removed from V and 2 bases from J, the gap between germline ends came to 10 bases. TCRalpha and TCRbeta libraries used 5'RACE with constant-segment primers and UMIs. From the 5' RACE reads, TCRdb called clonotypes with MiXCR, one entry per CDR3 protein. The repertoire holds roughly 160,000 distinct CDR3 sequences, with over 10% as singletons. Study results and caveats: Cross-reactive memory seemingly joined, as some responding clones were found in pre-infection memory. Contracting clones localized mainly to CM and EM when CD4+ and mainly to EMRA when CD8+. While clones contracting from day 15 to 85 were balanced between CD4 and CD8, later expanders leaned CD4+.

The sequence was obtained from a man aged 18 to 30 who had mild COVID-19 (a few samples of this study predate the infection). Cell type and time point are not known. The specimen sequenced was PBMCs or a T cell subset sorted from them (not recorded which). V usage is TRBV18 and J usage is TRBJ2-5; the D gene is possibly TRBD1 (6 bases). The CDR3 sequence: CASSPSGTQETQYF. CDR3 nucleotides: TGTGCCAGCTCACCCTCCGGGACACAAGAGACCCAGTACTTC.